This T cell receptor beta chain was sequenced during a study of CD8 T cells in ankylosing spondylitis. Per the germline V gene, CDR1 is SGHKS and CDR2 is YYEKEE (reference sequence). CDR3 size: 15 residues. V was pared by 0 bases and J by 5 bases, with 7 bases of the junction left unmatched. Via MiXCR, TCRdb re-called the 5' RACE reads, giving one row per CDR3 protein. The data show under 250,000 distinct CDR3 sequences, with 30% to 40% seen just once and around 4% held by the top ten. This receptor was identified in a male donor with ankylosing spondylitis or in good health (not recorded which). V is TRBV5-5 and J is TRBJ2-7; 8 bases map to TRBD1. Material for sequencing was blood, either unsorted or a sorted T cell fraction (not recorded which). CDR3 nucleotides: TGTGCCAGCAGCTTGGGAAGACAGGGGTACGACGAGCAGTACTTC. As protein: CASSLGRQGYDEQYF.